Below, 25 T cell receptor beta chains from the same sample are listed, as sequenced in a study of T cells expressing NK-cell markers. TCRdb reprocessed the 5' RACE reads and reports one entry per CDR3 protein, with no DNA. The sample table includes hundreds of thousands of distinct CDR3 sequences. The sequenced sample consisted of blood T cells: a sorted CD56 or NKG2C T cell subset, CD4+ or CD8+ T cells, or bulk PBMC T cells (not recorded which). The receptors originated from a man between 18 and 29 years old in good health.

V is TRBV24-1 and J is TRBJ2-1; the D gene TCRdb calls, TRBD2, cannot be checked with no DNA. The germline CDR1 and CDR2 sequences are KGHDR and SFDVKD. The CDR3 is 19 residues long. CDR3 sequence: CATSDPRSLAGLNYNEQFF.

The chain employs TRBV28 and TRBJ2-3; the D call of TRBD1 rests on TCRdb alone, since no DNA is present to check it. Germline lookup yields CDR1 MDHEN and CDR2 SYDVKM. This CDR3 is built from 14 residues. The CDR3 spells CASTGPLRTDTQYF. The variable domain in full, with the rest retrieved from reference TRBV28 and TRBJ2-3, is DVKVTQSSRYLVKRTGEKVFLECVQDMDHENMFWYRQDPGLGLRLIYFSYDVKMKEKGDIPEGYSVSREKKERFSLILESASTNQTSMYLCASTGPLRTDTQYFGPGTRLTVL.

The rearrangement uses TRBV4-2 and TRBJ2-5; TCRdb gives TRBD2 as the D gene, but with no DNA this cannot be confirmed. The CDR3 sequence is 15 residues long. From germline, CDR1 is LGHNA and CDR2 YNFKEQ. The CDR3: CASSQEASGSETQYF.

The V call is TRBV24-1, the J call TRBJ2-4; TCRdb selects TRBD2, and the lack of DNA leaves this call unchecked. This CDR3 contains 15 residues. The germline V gene has CDR1 KGHDR and CDR2 SFDVKD. This CDR3 is CATSELAGGKNIQYF.

V gene TRBV6-2 or TRBV6-3 combines with J gene TRBJ2-7; the D call of TRBD1 rests on TCRdb alone, since no DNA is present to check it. Germline assignment: CDR1 MNHEY and CDR2 SVGEGT. This CDR3 is 13 amino acids long. Here the CDR3 reads CASTYIQGREQYF.

This chain uses TRBV7-2 with TRBJ1-1; TCRdb indicates TRBD1, and absent DNA this call remains unverified. The CDR3 has 14 amino acids. Germline CDR1 and CDR2: SGHTA and FQGNSA. CDR3 protein: CASSYRGRTTEAFF.

The chain is built from TRBV6-5 and TRBJ2-1; the D call of TRBD1 rests on TCRdb alone, since no DNA is present to check it. The CDR3 has 15 amino acids. CDR1 MNHEY and CDR2 SVGAGI come from the germline V gene. CDR3 amino acids: CASSYRTGAVNEQFF.

The chain couples TRBV7-2 to TRBJ1-6; the TCRdb D gene call, TRBD1, has no DNA to confirm it. Germline V gene lookup returns CDR1 SGHTA and CDR2 FQGNSA. The CDR3 sequence is 17 residues long. The CDR3 loop reads CASSLGWEGAKNSPLHF.

Here the CDR3 reads CASSRGEREFF. The chain employs TRBV27 and TRBJ2-1; TCRdb reports TRBD1, a call that lacks DNA to check it against. The CDR3 is made up of 11 amino acids. CDR1 is MNHEY, CDR2 SMNVEV, per germline (reference sequence).

The chain employs TRBV6-5 and TRBJ1-1; TCRdb reports TRBD1, a call that lacks DNA to check it against. The CDR3 covers 16 residues. The germline V gene has CDR1 MNHEY and CDR2 SVGAGI. CDR3: CASSYYQTGDDTEAFF.

V usage is TRBV18 and J usage is TRBJ2-1; the D call from TCRdb, TRBD1, cannot be confirmed without DNA. Germline V CDR1 and CDR2: KGHSH, LQKENI. The CDR3 totals 15 residues. The CDR3: CASSPIEQGSNEQFF. Supplemented by reference TRBV18 and TRBJ2-1, the full variable domain reads NAGVMQNPRHLVRRRGQEARLRCSPMKGHSHVYWYRQLPEEGLKFMVYLQKENIIDESGMPKERFSAEFPKEGPSILRIQQVVRGDSAAYFCASSPIEQGSNEQFFGPGTRLTVL.

The genes are TRBV27 and TRBJ2-7; lacking DNA, the TRBD2 call made by TCRdb goes unchecked. Germline values: CDR1 MNHEY, CDR2 SMNVEV (reference sequence). CDR3 length: 16 amino acids. CDR3 loop: CASSLSSPSGTYEQYF.

The chain uses TRBV5-1 and TRBJ2-1; TCRdb picks TRBD1, but there is no DNA to check that call. CDR1 and CDR2 (germline): SGHRS, YFSETQ. The CDR3 totals 12 residues. CDR3 sequence: CASRGGSNEQFF.

This sequence joins TRBV5-5 and TRBJ2-1; the TCRdb D gene call, TRBD2, has no DNA to confirm it. Germline-derived CDR1 and CDR2 are SGHKS and YYEKEE (reference sequence). The CDR3 is 15 amino acids. CDR3 sequence reads: CASSPAFWPRDEQFF.

The chain is built from TRBV20-1 and TRBJ2-5; TCRdb designates TRBD1, a call that cannot be tested without DNA. The CDR3 is 15 amino acids. CDR1 and CDR2 from the germline V gene are DFQATT and SNEGSKA (reference sequence). CDR3 residues: CSARDGQGLRETQYF.

The CDR3 sequence is CATSVRGRAGETQYF. V gene TRBV24-1 combines with J gene TRBJ2-5; TCRdb selects TRBD2, and the lack of DNA leaves this call unchecked. The length of the CDR3 is 15 residues. Germline values: CDR1 KGHDR, CDR2 SFDVKD.

V gene TRBV27 combines with J gene TRBJ2-7; checking the TCRdb D call of TRBD1 is not possible without DNA. The CDR3 has 14 residues. Germline values: CDR1 MNHEY, CDR2 SMNVEV (reference sequence). The CDR3: CASSPISRVGVKYF.

The chain is built from TRBV7-9 and TRBJ1-2. The germline V gene encodes CDR1 SEHNR and CDR2 FQNEAQ (reference sequence). The CDR3 contains 16 residues. CDR3 region: CASSLAGRYLNYGYTF.

The chain uses TRBV7-9 and TRBJ2-6; the D call from TCRdb, TRBD1, cannot be confirmed without DNA. CDR1 and CDR2 from the germline V gene are SEHNR and FQNEAQ (reference sequence). CDR3 length: 20 amino acids. The CDR3 loop is CASSLERGRGAYSGANVLTF.

This CDR3 is CSATRNWDEQYF. The chain employs TRBV20-1 and TRBJ2-7. CDR3 length equals 12 residues. Germline assignment: CDR1 DFQATT and CDR2 SNEGSKA (reference sequence).

The genes are TRBV5-6 and TRBJ2-7. The CDR3 has 13 residues. Germline V gene sequence: CDR1 SGHDT, CDR2 YYEEEE. CDR3 loop: CASSLVGVHEQYF.

The rearrangement links TRBV12-3 or TRBV12-4 to TRBJ2-3. The CDR3 is 17 residues long. CDR3 loop: CASSLAGRLLSTDTQYF.

CDR3 protein: CASSPTSGRGGEQYF. The chain is built from TRBV11-2 and TRBJ2-7; TCRdb calls TRBD2, which cannot be checked without DNA. Germline assignment: CDR1 SGHAT and CDR2 FQNNGV. This CDR3 has 15 amino acids.

The J gene is TRBJ1-6, the V gene TRBV29-1; TCRdb reports TRBD1, a call that lacks DNA to check it against. This CDR3 is built from 15 residues. Germline lookup yields CDR1 SQVTM and CDR2 ANQGSEA. The CDR3 spells CSVSEWGLSNSPLHF.

The chain recombines TRBV7-2 with TRBJ2-7; TCRdb returns TRBD1, unconfirmable since there is no DNA. Germline V gives CDR1 SGHTA, CDR2 FQGNSA. The CDR3 sequence is 14 residues long. The CDR3 spells CASSEGQVSYEQYF.